Listed here is a single T cell receptor beta chain. Its antigen remains unidentified. This entry belongs to a study of T-cell reconstitution after alpha-beta-depleted transplantation in children. General observations from the study: The origin of alpha-beta T cells about two months after transplant was reportedly several hundred expanded graft clones. T-cell counts and diversity were attributed mostly to newly produced T cells one year after transplant.

The CDR3 is made up of 17 amino acids. The germline V gene encodes CDR1 LGHNA and CDR2 YSLEER. The V and J ends lost 6 bases and 8 bases respectively, with 26 bases between them. For TCRbeta, the library was prepared with unique molecular identifiers. TCRdb re-derived calls from the PCR reads in MiXCR, one entry per CDR3 protein. The table records fewer than 700,000 distinct CDR3 sequences, under 15% of them present only once. The starting material was PBMCs, mostly from graft donor cells, obtained 360 days after TCRalphabeta/CD19-depleted stem cell transplant. This receptor was obtained from a male patient under 18 who had a stem cell transplant for acute myeloid leukemia, so the T cells may come from the graft donor. The V and J genes are TRBV4-3 and TRBJ2-1; D tentatively reads TRBD1 or TRBD2 (10 bases each). The CDR3: CASSPGQGLAGGHEQFF. The DNA of the CDR3 is TGCGCCAGCAGTCCGGGACAGGGGTTAGCGGGAGGTCATGAGCAGTTCTTC.